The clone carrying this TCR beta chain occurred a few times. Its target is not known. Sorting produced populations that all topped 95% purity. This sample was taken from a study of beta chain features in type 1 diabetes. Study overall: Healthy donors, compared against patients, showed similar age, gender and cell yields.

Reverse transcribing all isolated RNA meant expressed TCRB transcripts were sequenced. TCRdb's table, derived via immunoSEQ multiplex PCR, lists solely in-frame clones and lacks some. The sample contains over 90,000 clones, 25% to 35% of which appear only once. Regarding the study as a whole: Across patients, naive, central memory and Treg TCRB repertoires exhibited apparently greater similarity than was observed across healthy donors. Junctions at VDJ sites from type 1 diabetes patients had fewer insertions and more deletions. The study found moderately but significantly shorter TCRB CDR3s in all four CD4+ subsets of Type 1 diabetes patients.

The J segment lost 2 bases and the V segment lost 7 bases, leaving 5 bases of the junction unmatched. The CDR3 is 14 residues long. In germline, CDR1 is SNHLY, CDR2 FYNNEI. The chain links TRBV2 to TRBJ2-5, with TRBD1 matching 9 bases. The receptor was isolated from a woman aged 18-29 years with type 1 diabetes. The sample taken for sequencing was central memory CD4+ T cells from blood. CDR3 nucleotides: TGTGCCAGCATAAGCGACAGGGGGCAAGAGACCCAGTACTTC. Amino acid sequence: CASISDRGQETQYF. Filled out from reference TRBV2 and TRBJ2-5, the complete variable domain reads EPEVTQTPSHQVTQMGQEVILRCVPISNHLYFYWYRQILGQKVEFLVSFYNNEISEKSEIFDDQFSVERPDGSNFTLKIRSTKLEDSAMYFCASISDRGQETQYFGPGTRLLVL.